This T cell receptor (beta chain) was obtained from a study of shared clonotypes between healthy human individuals. Points from the study as a whole: Researchers sampled blood only, noting tissue repertoires likely differ.

Between the trimmed V and J ends, which lost 4 bases and 5 bases, there was a span of 8 bases. The germline gives CDR1 MDHEN, CDR2 SYDVKM. This CDR3 contains 12 residues. Produced via immunoSEQ multiplex PCR; TCRdb's table is partial and in-frame only. Counted here are a few million clones, around 95% occurring once; the ten biggest clones make up 0.1% to 0.15%. Worth noting for this clone: Its antigen is undetermined.

The receptor was derived from a man aged 18 to 29 in good health. Input material: naive CD4+ T cells sorted from blood. This sample's subset: CD45RA+ positively selected. The genes are TRBV28 and TRBJ1-2; D call uncertain. This CDR3 reads CASSSGAYGYTF. CDR3 coding DNA: TGTGCCAGCAGTTCAGGAGCATATGGCTACACCTTC.